This entry features one TCR beta chain sequence. This sample is drawn from a study of blood T cell repertoires in COVID-19. CDR1 MDHEN and CDR2 SYDVKM come from the germline V gene. V trimming: 2 bases; J trimming: 2 bases; junction bases outside the gene matches: 2. CDR3 length equals 14 residues. Profiled with immunoSEQ multiplex PCR; TCRdb holds only in-frame clones, not every one. This sample has a few hundred thousand clones, with around nine tenths found just once. Clinical histories supplied by participants themselves formed the basis of cohort assignment. The sequenced sample was PBMCs or T cells enriched from blood (not recorded which). This sequence originates from a middle-aged woman who had recovered from COVID-19. V and J are TRBV28 and TRBJ1-1; 7 bases fit TRBD1. CDR3 sequence: CASSLRDRNTEAFF. CDR3 sequence (DNA): TGTGCCAGCAGTTTACGGGACAGAAACACTGAAGCTTTCTTT.